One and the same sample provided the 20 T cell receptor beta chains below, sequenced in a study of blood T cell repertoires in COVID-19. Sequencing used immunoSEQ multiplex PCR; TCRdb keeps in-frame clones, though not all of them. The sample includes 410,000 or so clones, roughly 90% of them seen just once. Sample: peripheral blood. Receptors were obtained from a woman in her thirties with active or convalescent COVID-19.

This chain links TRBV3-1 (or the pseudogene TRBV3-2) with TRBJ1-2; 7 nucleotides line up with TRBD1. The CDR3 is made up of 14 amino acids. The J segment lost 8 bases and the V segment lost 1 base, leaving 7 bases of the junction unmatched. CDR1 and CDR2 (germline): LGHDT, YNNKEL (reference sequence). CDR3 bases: TGTGCCAGCAGCCAAGTCCAGGGGGTAAAGGGCTACACCTTC. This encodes CASSQVQGVKGYTF.

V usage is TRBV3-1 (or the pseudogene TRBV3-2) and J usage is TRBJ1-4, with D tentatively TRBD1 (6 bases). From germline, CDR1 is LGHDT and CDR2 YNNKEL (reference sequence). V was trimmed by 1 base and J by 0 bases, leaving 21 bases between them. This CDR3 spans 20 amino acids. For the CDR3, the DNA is TGTGCCAGCAGCCAAGGGGGCAGGGGCCGACTTATAGCAACTAATGAAAAACTGTTTTTT. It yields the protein CASSQGGRGRLIATNEKLFF.

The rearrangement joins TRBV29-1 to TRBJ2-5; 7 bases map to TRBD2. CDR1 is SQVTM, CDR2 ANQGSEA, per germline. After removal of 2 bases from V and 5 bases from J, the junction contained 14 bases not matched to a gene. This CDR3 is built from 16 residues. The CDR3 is CSVERVGLAAQETQYF. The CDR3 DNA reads TGCAGCGTTGAAAGGGTCGGGCTAGCGGCACAGGAGACCCAGTACTTC.

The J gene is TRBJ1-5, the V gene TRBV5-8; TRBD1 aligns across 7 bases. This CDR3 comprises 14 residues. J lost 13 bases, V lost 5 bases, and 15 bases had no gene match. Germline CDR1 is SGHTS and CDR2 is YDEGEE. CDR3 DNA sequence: TGTGCCAGCAGGCCGGACACAGGGGTCCCACTTCAGCATTTT. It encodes CASRPDTGVPLQHF.

Here the CDR3 reads CASSRHSGDSYEQYF. As DNA, the CDR3 is TGTGCCAGCAGCCGTCATAGCGGGGACTCCTACGAGCAGTACTTC. This chain joins TRBV28 and TRBJ2-7; 8 nucleotides match TRBD2. The length of the CDR3 is 15 residues. Germline trimming cut 6 bases from V and 0 bases from J; bases unmatched to any gene: 7. Germline V lookup: CDR1 MDHEN, CDR2 SYDVKM.

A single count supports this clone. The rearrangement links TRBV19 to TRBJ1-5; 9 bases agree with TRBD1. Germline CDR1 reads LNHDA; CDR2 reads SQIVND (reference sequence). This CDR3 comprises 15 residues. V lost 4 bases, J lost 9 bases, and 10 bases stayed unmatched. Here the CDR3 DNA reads TGTGCCAGTAGTACGCTCCGGGACAGGGAGCCGCCCCAGCATTTT. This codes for CASSTLRDREPPQHF.

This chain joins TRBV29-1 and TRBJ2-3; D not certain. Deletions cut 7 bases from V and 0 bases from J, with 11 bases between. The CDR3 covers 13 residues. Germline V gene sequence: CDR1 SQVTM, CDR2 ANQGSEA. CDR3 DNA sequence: TGCAGCGCGGGTAGTGCGAGCACAGATACGCAGTATTTT. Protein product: CSAGSASTDTQYF.

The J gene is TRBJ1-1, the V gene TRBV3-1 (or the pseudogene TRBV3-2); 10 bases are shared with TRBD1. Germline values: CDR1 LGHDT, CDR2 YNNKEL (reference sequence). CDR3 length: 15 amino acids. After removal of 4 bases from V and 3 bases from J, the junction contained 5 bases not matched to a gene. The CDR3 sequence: CASSRRGQGDTEAFF. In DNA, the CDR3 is TGTGCCAGCAGCCGTCGCGGACAGGGGGACACTGAAGCTTTCTTT.

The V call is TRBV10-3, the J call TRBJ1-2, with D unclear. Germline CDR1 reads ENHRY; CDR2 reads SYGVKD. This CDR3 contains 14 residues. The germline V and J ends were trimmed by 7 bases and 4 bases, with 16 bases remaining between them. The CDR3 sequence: CAITDDNIFYGYTF. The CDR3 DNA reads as TGTGCCATCACCGACGACAATATTTTCTATGGCTACACCTTC.

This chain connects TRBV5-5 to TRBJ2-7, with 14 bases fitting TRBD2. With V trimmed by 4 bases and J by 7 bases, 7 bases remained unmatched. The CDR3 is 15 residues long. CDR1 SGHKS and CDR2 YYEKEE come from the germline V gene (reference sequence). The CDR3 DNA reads TGTGCCAGCAGCAGTGGACTAGCGGGGGGTGTGGAGCAGTACTTC. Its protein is CASSSGLAGGVEQYF.

CDR3 bases: TGTGCCAGCAGCGTCGGTACCGTCTCAGGGTATACGCAGTATTTT. Translating it yields CASSVGTVSGYTQYF. The rearrangement uses TRBV9 and TRBJ2-3; maybe TRBD1 (5 bases). The CDR3 runs 15 residues. Looked up from germline, CDR1 is SGDLS and CDR2 is YYNGEE. Between the trimmed V and J ends, which lost 2 bases and 7 bases, there was a span of 17 bases.

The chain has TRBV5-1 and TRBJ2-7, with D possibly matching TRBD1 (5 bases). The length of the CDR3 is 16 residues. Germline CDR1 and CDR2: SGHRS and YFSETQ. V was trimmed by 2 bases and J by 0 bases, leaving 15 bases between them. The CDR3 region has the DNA TGCGCCAGCAGCTTAACCCCAGAGACAGCCTCCTACGAGCAGTACTTC. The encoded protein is CASSLTPETASYEQYF. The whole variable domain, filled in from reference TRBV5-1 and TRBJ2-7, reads KAGVTQTPRYLIKTRGQQVTLSCSPISGHRSVSWYQQTPGQGLQFLFEYFSETQRNKGNFPGRFSGRQFSNSRSEMNVSTLELGDSALYLCASSLTPETASYEQYFGPGTRLTVT.

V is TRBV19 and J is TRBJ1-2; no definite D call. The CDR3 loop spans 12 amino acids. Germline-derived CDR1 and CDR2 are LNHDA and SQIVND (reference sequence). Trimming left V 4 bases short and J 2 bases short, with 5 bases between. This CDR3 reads CASSTVNYGYTF. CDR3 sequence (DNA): TGTGCCAGTAGTACAGTAAACTATGGCTACACCTTC.

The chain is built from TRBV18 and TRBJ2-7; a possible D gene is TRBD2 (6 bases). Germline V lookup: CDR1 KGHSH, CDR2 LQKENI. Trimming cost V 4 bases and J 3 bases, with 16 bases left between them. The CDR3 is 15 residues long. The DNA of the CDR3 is TGTGCCAGCTCACGTACGGGGGAGTCTGGCTACGAGCAGTACTTC. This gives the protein CASSRTGESGYEQYF.

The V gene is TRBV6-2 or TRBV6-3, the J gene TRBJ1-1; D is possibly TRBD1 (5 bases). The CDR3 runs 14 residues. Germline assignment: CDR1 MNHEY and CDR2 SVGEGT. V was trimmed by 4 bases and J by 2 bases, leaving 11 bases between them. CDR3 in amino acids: CASSFGGANTEAFF. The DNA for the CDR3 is TGTGCCAGCAGTTTCGGGGGAGCAAACACTGAAGCTTTCTTT.

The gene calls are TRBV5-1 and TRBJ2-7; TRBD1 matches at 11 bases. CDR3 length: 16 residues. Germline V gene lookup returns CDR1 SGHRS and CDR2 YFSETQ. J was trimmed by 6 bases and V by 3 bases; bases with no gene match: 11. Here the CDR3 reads CASSSYSGQGGGEQYF. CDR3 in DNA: TGCGCCAGCAGCTCATACTCGGGACAGGGGGGAGGCGAGCAGTACTTC. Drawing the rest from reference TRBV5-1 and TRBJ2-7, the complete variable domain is KAGVTQTPRYLIKTRGQQVTLSCSPISGHRSVSWYQQTPGQGLQFLFEYFSETQRNKGNFPGRFSGRQFSNSRSEMNVSTLELGDSALYLCASSSYSGQGGGEQYFGPGTRLTVT.

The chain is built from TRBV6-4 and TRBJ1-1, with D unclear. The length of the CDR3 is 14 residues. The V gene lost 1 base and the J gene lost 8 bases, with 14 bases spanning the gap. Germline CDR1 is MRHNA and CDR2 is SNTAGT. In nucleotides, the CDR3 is TGTGCCAGCAGTGACTGGCCGGACTCAAGGGAAGCTTTCTTT. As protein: CASSDWPDSREAFF.

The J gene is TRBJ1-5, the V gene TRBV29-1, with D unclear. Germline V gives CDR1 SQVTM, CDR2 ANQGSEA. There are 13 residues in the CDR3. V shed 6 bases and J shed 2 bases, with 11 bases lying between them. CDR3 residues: CSVQTGGNQPQHF. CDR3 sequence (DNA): TGCAGCGTCCAAACCGGGGGCAATCAGCCCCAGCATTTT.

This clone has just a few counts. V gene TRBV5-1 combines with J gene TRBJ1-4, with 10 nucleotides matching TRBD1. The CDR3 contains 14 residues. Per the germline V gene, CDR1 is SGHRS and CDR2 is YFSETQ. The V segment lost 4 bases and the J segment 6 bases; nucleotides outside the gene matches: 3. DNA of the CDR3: TGCGCCAGCAGCCCGGACAGGGGGGATGAAAAACTGTTTTTT. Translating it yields CASSPDRGDEKLFF.

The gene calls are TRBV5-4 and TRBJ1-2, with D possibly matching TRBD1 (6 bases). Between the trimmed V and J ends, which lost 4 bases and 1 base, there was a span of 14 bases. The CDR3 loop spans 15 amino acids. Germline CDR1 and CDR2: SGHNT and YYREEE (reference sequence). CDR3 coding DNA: TGTGCCAGCAGCCGGGGGGCCCATAGTAACTATGGCTACACCTTC. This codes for CASSRGAHSNYGYTF.